The source of this TCR beta chain is a study of breast tumors, draining lymph nodes, adjacent tissues. Study results and limitations: Tumor repertoires ranked between lymph nodes and nontumor tissue in diversity, with V and J gene preferences. Tumor and nontumor repertoires were significantly more similar in luminal-like than in basal-like breast cancer. Findings are consistent with lymph node origin and intratumoral expansion of most tumor T cells. Tumor T cell lymph node origin was a supported hypothesis, not proven.

CDR1 and CDR2 from the germline V gene are SGHKS and YYEKEE (reference sequence). The CDR3 covers 14 residues. Trimming left V 0 bases short and J 1 base short, with 7 bases between. This clonotype has just a few counts. Its antigen remains unidentified. TCRdb used MiXCR to reprocess the multiplex PCR reads, holding one entry per CDR3 protein. Of about 20,000 distinct CDR3 sequences in the sample, around two fifths were seen once. The source is a female donor with breast cancer. Some clones in this sample may be carry-over from other donors' samples. Sequencing used breast tumor tissue. This chain joins TRBV5-5 and TRBJ1-1; D not certain. CDR3 DNA: TGTGCCAGCAGCTTGGGCTTATCGAACACTGAAGCTTTCTTT. Translated, it gives CASSLGLSNTEAFF.